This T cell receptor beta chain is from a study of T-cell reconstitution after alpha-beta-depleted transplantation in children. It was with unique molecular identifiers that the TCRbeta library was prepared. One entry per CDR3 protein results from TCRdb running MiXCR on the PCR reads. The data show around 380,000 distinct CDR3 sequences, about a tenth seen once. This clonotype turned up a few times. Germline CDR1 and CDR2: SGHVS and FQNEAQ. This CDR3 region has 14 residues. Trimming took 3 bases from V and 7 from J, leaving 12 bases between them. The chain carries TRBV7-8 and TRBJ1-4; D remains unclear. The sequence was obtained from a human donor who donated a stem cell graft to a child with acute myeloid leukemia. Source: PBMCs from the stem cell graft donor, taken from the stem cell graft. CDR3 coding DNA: TGTGCCAGCAGCTTTCAAGGAAGAATTGAAAAACTGTTTTTT. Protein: CASSFQGRIEKLFF. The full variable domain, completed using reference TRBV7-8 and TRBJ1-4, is GAGVSQSPRYKVAKRGQDVALRCDPISGHVSLFWYQQALGQGPEFLTYFQNEAQLDKSGLPSDRFFAERPEGSVSTLKIQRTQQEDSAVYLCASSFQGRIEKLFFGSGTQLSVL.